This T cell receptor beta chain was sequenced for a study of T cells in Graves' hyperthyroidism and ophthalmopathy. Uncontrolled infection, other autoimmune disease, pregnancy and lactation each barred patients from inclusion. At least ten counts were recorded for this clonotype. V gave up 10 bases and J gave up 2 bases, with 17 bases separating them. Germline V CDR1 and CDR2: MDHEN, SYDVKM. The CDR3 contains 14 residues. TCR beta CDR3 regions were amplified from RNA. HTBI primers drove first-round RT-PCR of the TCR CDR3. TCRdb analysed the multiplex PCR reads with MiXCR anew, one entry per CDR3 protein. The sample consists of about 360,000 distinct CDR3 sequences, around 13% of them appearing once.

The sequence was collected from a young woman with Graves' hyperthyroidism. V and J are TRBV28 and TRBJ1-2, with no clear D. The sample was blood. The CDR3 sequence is CAIRWAGRNYGYTF. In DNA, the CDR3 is TGTGCCATCCGATGGGCCGGGAGGAACTATGGCTACACCTTC.